The rows below give T cell receptor beta chains drawn from one sample of a study of siplizumab effects on memory and regulatory T cells. Assay: immunoSEQ multiplex PCR; the TCRdb copy retains only in-frame clones and omits some. The table records tens of thousands of clones, about 98% of them present only once. The sequenced material came from naive CD8+ T cells sorted from blood. The receptors derive from a human donor in good health. The CDR3 runs from the conserved cysteine through the conserved F or W. The D gene is left open where the match is weak. Clone size is shown for a subset of rows, as once, few, many or a class of expanded clone.

clone_size: .; j_call: TRBJ1-5; d_call: .; v_call: TRBV4-1; cdr3_aa: CASSPEQGNQPQHF; cdr3_nt: TGCGCCAGCAGCCCGGAACAGGGTAATCAGCCCCAGCATTTT
clone_size: .; j_call: TRBJ2-7; d_call: TRBD2; v_call: TRBV9; cdr3_aa: CASSAGLAGREQYF; cdr3_nt: TGTGCCAGCAGCGCGGGACTAGCGGGGAGGGAGCAGTACTTC
clone_size: .; j_call: TRBJ2-7; d_call: TRBD2; v_call: TRBV18; cdr3_aa: CASSPGTSGRFSYEQYF; cdr3_nt: TGTGCCAGCTCACCCGGGACTAGCGGGAGGTTCTCCTACGAGCAGTACTTC
clone_size: once; j_call: TRBJ2-7; d_call: .; v_call: TRBV4-2; cdr3_aa: CASSQASGEDPYEQYF; cdr3_nt: TGTGCCAGCAGCCAAGCTTCCGGGGAAGACCCCTACGAGCAGTACTTC
clone_size: .; j_call: TRBJ2-3; d_call: .; v_call: TRBV7-9; cdr3_aa: CASSSFTGVSTDTQYF; cdr3_nt: TGTGCCAGCAGTTCATTTACAGGAGTAAGCACAGATACGCAGTATTTT
clone_size: .; j_call: TRBJ2-7; d_call: TRBD2; v_call: TRBV9; cdr3_aa: CASRSSGRVGNEQYF; cdr3_nt: TGTGCCAGCAGGTCAAGCGGGAGGGTAGGAAACGAGCAGTACTTC
clone_size: .; j_call: TRBJ2-1; d_call: .; v_call: TRBV11-2; cdr3_aa: CASSLGGDRPAYNEQFF; cdr3_nt: TGTGCCAGCAGCTTGGGGGGCGACAGGCCGGCGTACAATGAGCAGTTCTTC
clone_size: .; j_call: TRBJ2-2; d_call: .; v_call: TRBV29-1; cdr3_aa: CSVVFTGELFF; cdr3_nt: TGCAGCGTTGTTTTCACCGGGGAGCTGTTTTTT
clone_size: .; j_call: TRBJ2-5; d_call: TRBD2; v_call: TRBV4-2; cdr3_aa: CASSQDWLAGSETQYF; cdr3_nt: TGTGCCAGCAGCCAAGATTGGCTAGCGGGATCTGAGACCCAGTACTTC
clone_size: .; j_call: TRBJ1-1; d_call: .; v_call: TRBV28; cdr3_aa: CASSFLVRENTEAFF; cdr3_nt: TGTGCCAGCAGTTTTCTCGTCAGGGAGAACACTGAAGCTTTCTTT
clone_size: .; j_call: TRBJ1-4; d_call: .; v_call: TRBV14; cdr3_aa: CASSQVGRRNEKLFF; cdr3_nt: TGTGCCAGCAGCCAAGTAGGACGGCGGAATGAAAAACTGTTTTTT
clone_size: .; j_call: TRBJ2-3; d_call: TRBD2; v_call: TRBV7-3; cdr3_aa: CASSLGLAGGDTQYF; cdr3_nt: TGTGCCAGCAGCTTAGGACTAGCCGGGGGGGATACGCAGTATTTT
clone_size: .; j_call: TRBJ2-1; d_call: TRBD2; v_call: TRBV28; cdr3_aa: CASITTSGRISSYNEQFF; cdr3_nt: TGTGCCAGCATCACGACTAGCGGGAGGATAAGCTCCTACAATGAGCAGTTCTTC
clone_size: .; j_call: TRBJ2-1; d_call: TRBD2; v_call: TRBV19; cdr3_aa: CASSVSSGLYNEQFF; cdr3_nt: TGTGCCAGTAGTGTCTCTAGCGGGCTGTACAATGAGCAGTTCTTC
clone_size: .; j_call: TRBJ1-1; d_call: .; v_call: TRBV6-5; cdr3_aa: CASSYYGGTEAFF; cdr3_nt: TGTGCCAGCAGTTACTATGGGGGGACTGAAGCTTTCTTT
clone_size: .; j_call: TRBJ2-7; d_call: TRBD1; v_call: TRBV9; cdr3_aa: CASSGGQNYEQYF; cdr3_nt: TGTGCCAGCAGCGGGGGACAGAATTACGAGCAGTACTTC
clone_size: .; j_call: TRBJ1-1; d_call: .; v_call: TRBV5-5; cdr3_aa: CASSLIAVNTEAFF; cdr3_nt: TGTGCCAGCAGCTTGATCGCTGTGAACACTGAAGCTTTCTTT
clone_size: .; j_call: TRBJ2-1; d_call: TRBD2; v_call: TRBV7-9; cdr3_aa: CASSLAGTSNNEQFF; cdr3_nt: TGTGCCAGCAGCTTAGCAGGGACTAGTAACAATGAGCAGTTCTTC
clone_size: once; j_call: TRBJ1-5; d_call: .; v_call: TRBV6-1; cdr3_aa: CASSVDRNLNQPQHF; cdr3_nt: TGTGCCAGCAGCGTAGACAGGAACCTCAATCAGCCCCAGCATTTT